Below, 23 T cell receptor beta chains from the same sample are listed, as sequenced in a study of cytomegalovirus exposure and HLA in healthy donors. 60 Vbeta and 13 Jbeta primers were used in PCR. TCRdb keeps only in-frame clones here, not all; method: immunoSEQ multiplex PCR. The sample has fewer than 200,000 clones, about 84% seen once. Source material: PBMCs. The receptor source for this set is a woman aged 25 to 45 in good health and CMV-seropositive.

The chain carries TRBV6-5 and TRBJ1-4; 7 nucleotides align to TRBD1. V trimming: 5 bases; J trimming: 7 bases; junction bases outside the gene matches: 7. The length of the CDR3 is 14 residues. Germline lookup yields CDR1 MNHEY and CDR2 SVGAGI. The CDR3 DNA follows: TGTGCCAGCAGTCTCCAAGGGGACAGTGAAAAACTGTTTTTT. Amino acids: CASSLQGDSEKLFF.

This clone showed up just once. The genes are TRBV11-3 and TRBJ2-1; the match to TRBD2 covers 7 bases. Germline V CDR1 and CDR2: SGHNT, YENEEA. The J segment lost 8 bases and the V segment lost 10 bases, leaving 5 bases of the junction unmatched. This CDR3 spans 11 amino acids. In DNA, the CDR3 is TGTGCCACCCAGGGAGGGTATGAGCAGTTCTTC. This encodes CATQGGYEQFF.

J is TRBJ1-6 and V is TRBV5-4; 7 positions agree with TRBD1. Trimming cost V 3 bases and J 0 bases; bases outside gene matches: 0. This CDR3 spans 15 amino acids. Germline V gene lookup returns CDR1 SGHNT and CDR2 YYREEE (reference sequence). CDR3 protein: CASSWDSSYNSPLHF. The CDR3 coding sequence is TGTGCCAGCAGCTGGGACAGCTCCTATAATTCACCCCTCCACTTT.

The chain combines TRBV28 with TRBJ2-1, with 11 bases identical to TRBD2. The CDR3 contains 20 residues. Germline assignment: CDR1 MDHEN and CDR2 SYDVKM. V lost 6 bases, J lost 1 base, and 17 bases stayed unmatched. This CDR3 is CASRPDPASGGIRSYNEQFF. As DNA, the CDR3 is TGTGCCAGCAGACCAGACCCGGCTAGCGGGGGGATTAGGTCCTACAATGAGCAGTTCTTC.

The chain uses TRBV6-5 and TRBJ2-2; 7 bases agree with TRBD1. This CDR3 contains 15 residues. Trimming cost V 2 bases and J 1 base; bases outside gene matches: 1. Germline V gene lookup returns CDR1 MNHEY and CDR2 SVGAGI. CDR3 protein: CASSYRTGNTGELFF. DNA for the CDR3: TGTGCCAGCAGTTACCGGACAGGGAACACCGGGGAGCTGTTTTTT.

A few counts support this clone. The chain is built from TRBV5-4 and TRBJ1-1; D is possibly TRBD1 (5 bases). V lost 4 bases and J 5 bases, leaving 15 bases between the germline ends. Germline assignment: CDR1 SGHNT and CDR2 YYREEE (reference sequence). The length of the CDR3 is 14 residues. CDR3 in amino acids: CASSMTPEGTEAFF. The CDR3, as DNA: TGTGCCAGCAGCATGACGCCGGAGGGGACTGAAGCTTTCTTT.

This chain connects TRBV30 to TRBJ1-1; D remains ambiguous. V lost 3 bases and J lost 2, with 4 bases in between. The V gene's germline CDR1 is GTSNPN and CDR2 SVGIG (reference sequence). This CDR3 has 11 residues. The CDR3 here is CAWSFNTEAFF. CDR3 coding DNA: TGTGCCTGGAGCTTCAACACTGAAGCTTTCTTT. The whole variable domain, filled in from reference TRBV30 and TRBJ1-1, reads SQTIHQWPATLVQPVGSPLSLECTVEGTSNPNLYWYRQAAGRGLQLLFYSVGIGQISSEVPQNLSASRPQDRQFILSSKKLLLSDSGFYLCAWSFNTEAFFGQGTRLTVV.

V usage is TRBV5-4 and J usage is TRBJ2-5, with 7 bases matching TRBD1. The CDR3 extends over 15 amino acids. Germline CDR1 SGHNT, CDR2 YYREEE (reference sequence). The V and J ends lost 5 bases and 2 bases, in that order; junction bases with no gene match: 9. CDR3 DNA sequence: TGTGCCAGCAGGCGCGAGACAGGGCCGCAAGAGACCCAGTACTTC. Its translation is CASRRETGPQETQYF.

This chain links TRBV29-1 with TRBJ2-4; possibly TRBD2 for D (5 bases). CDR3 length equals 14 residues. The germline V gene encodes CDR1 SQVTM and CDR2 ANQGSEA. Trimming removed 6 bases from V and 0 bases from J, with 12 bases in between. Here the CDR3 reads CSVQDYLAKNIQYF. CDR3 sequence (DNA): TGCAGCGTGCAAGACTATTTAGCCAAAAACATTCAGTACTTC. The whole variable domain, filled in from reference TRBV29-1 and TRBJ2-4, reads SAVISQKPSRDICQRGTSLTIQCQVDSQVTMMFWYRQQPGQSLTLIATANQGSEATYESGFVIDKFPISRPNLTFSTLTVSNMSPEDSSIYLCSVQDYLAKNIQYFGAGTRLSVL.

A word on this clone: One junction end does not reproduce the germline sequence, and a read error may be involved. J is TRBJ2-5 and V is TRBV10-3; 9 bases match TRBD2. CDR1 and CDR2 (germline): ENHRY, SYGVKD. The CDR3 is 13 amino acids. The DNA of the CDR3 is TGCCCCACGTGCGGGAGGGCCCGGGAGACCCAGTACTTC. Protein product: CPTCGRARETQYF.

As for this clone: Germline and junction disagree at one end, which may indicate a read error. The CDR3 is CSSSLAGAEKPQHF. Here the CDR3 DNA reads TGTTCCAGCAGCTTAGCGGGGGCAGAAAAGCCCCAGCATTTT. The chain carries TRBV7-9 and TRBJ1-5, with a weak D call TRBD1 (6 bases). The CDR3 runs 14 residues. Germline CDR1 SEHNR, CDR2 FQNEAQ (reference sequence). Full variable domain (outside the CDR3, taken from reference TRBV7-9 and TRBJ1-5): DTGVSQNPRHKITKRGQNVTFRCDPISEHNRLYWYRQTLGQGPEFLTYFQNEAQLEKSRLLSDRFSAERPKGSFSTLEIQRTEQGDSAMYLCSSSLAGAEKPQHFGDGTRLSIL.

This clone was detected once. Written as DNA, the CDR3 is TGTGCCAGCAGCGAATTCCCAGGGGAGCACGAGCAGTACTTC. Its translation is CASSEFPGEHEQYF. This chain connects TRBV7-9 to TRBJ2-7, with D perhaps matching TRBD1 (6 bases). Trimming took off 5 bases at V and 5 bases at J, with 16 bases between the two ends. Looked up from germline, CDR1 is SEHNR and CDR2 is FQNEAQ (reference sequence). This CDR3 is built from 14 residues.

This clone was seen only once. The chain has TRBV29-1 and TRBJ1-2, with D uncertain. Germline lookup yields CDR1 SQVTM and CDR2 ANQGSEA. The V end was cut by 4 bases, the J end by 7 bases, with 10 bases between. This CDR3 comprises 11 residues. DNA for the CDR3: TGCAGCGTTGCCCTCCGAGGTGGCTACACCTTC. This encodes CSVALRGGYTF.

This rearrangement joins TRBV9 to TRBJ2-1; TRBD2 matches 9 bases. The CDR3 is 17 amino acids. The J segment lost 0 bases and the V segment lost 0 bases, leaving 4 bases of the junction unmatched. Germline V gives CDR1 SGDLS, CDR2 YYNGEE. The CDR3 region is CASSVDLRGGSYNEQFF. CDR3 sequence (DNA): TGTGCCAGCAGCGTAGATTTGCGGGGGGGCTCCTACAATGAGCAGTTCTTC.

J is TRBJ1-2 and V is TRBV30; no clear D gene. Germline CDR1 is GTSNPN and CDR2 is SVGIG (reference sequence). Trimming left V 2 bases short and J 4 bases short, with 14 bases between. The CDR3 loop spans 14 amino acids. Written as DNA, the CDR3 is TGTGCCTGGAGTCCCCCCGGGGTGGTCTATGGCTACACCTTC. Residues: CAWSPPGVVYGYTF.

The chain combines TRBV4-3 with TRBJ2-1; TRBD2 matches at 8 bases. The CDR3 runs 13 residues. Looked up from germline, CDR1 is LGHNA and CDR2 is YSLEER. The V and J ends lost 8 bases and 6 bases, in that order; junction bases with no gene match: 6. The CDR3 sequence is CASGGTRGNEQFF. In DNA form, the CDR3 reads TGCGCCAGCGGGGGGACTAGAGGCAATGAGCAGTTCTTC.

This sequence joins TRBV4-1 and TRBJ2-5; D perhaps matches TRBD1 (5 bases). Trimming removed 2 bases at V and 1 base at J, with 11 bases between. Germline V gene data show CDR1 as MGHRA and CDR2 as YSYEKL. This CDR3 contains 15 residues. CDR3 in DNA: TGCGCCAGCAGCCAACTTGCAGGGATCCAAGAGACCCAGTACTTC. As protein: CASSQLAGIQETQYF.

A word on this clone: Other DNA sequences within the sample encode an identical CDR3. The V gene is TRBV5-1, the J gene TRBJ1-2; TRBD1 is a possible D gene (5 bases). In germline, CDR1 is SGHRS, CDR2 YFSETQ. Trimming took off 1 base at V and 3 bases at J, with 16 bases between the two ends. The CDR3 has 16 residues. CDR3 sequence (DNA): TGCGCCAGCAGCTTGAGCCCCCCGGGGGGGGACTATGGCTACACCTTC. It codes for CASSLSPPGGDYGYTF.

This clone has only one observation. This rearrangement joins TRBV5-1 to TRBJ2-3, with a weak D call TRBD2 (5 bases). The V and J ends lost 1 base and 2 bases respectively, with 14 bases between them. This CDR3 region has 16 residues. Per the germline V gene, CDR1 is SGHRS and CDR2 is YFSETQ. The CDR3 spells CASSLLSAEYTDTQYF. The CDR3 bases are TGCGCCAGCAGCTTGCTGTCAGCGGAGTACACAGATACGCAGTATTTT. Complete variable domain (other parts from reference TRBV5-1 and TRBJ2-3): KAGVTQTPRYLIKTRGQQVTLSCSPISGHRSVSWYQQTPGQGLQFLFEYFSETQRNKGNFPGRFSGRQFSNSRSEMNVSTLELGDSALYLCASSLLSAEYTDTQYFGPGTRLTVL.

V and J are TRBV27 and TRBJ2-1; 9 bases match TRBD2. With 2 bases clipped from V and 3 bases from J, the junction kept 2 bases outside the gene matches. In germline, CDR1 is MNHEY, CDR2 SMNVEV (reference sequence). The CDR3 totals 15 residues. The CDR3 here is CASSLGSGSYNEQFF. The CDR3 bases are TGTGCCAGCAGTTTAGGTAGCGGGAGCTACAATGAGCAGTTCTTC.

For this clone: The same CDR3 arises from other DNA sequences in this sample as well. The chain combines TRBV7-9 with TRBJ2-7; TRBD2 might be the D (5 bases). Germline values: CDR1 SEHNR, CDR2 FQNEAQ (reference sequence). This CDR3 region has 12 residues. Trimming shortened V by 4 bases and J by 2 bases, and 6 bases separated the two germline ends. The CDR3 DNA reads TGTGCCAGCAGCTCGGGGACCTACGAGCAGTACTTC. It is translated as CASSSGTYEQYF. Complete variable domain (other parts from reference TRBV7-9 and TRBJ2-7): DTGVSQNPRHKITKRGQNVTFRCDPISEHNRLYWYRQTLGQGPEFLTYFQNEAQLEKSRLLSDRFSAERPKGSFSTLEIQRTEQGDSAMYLCASSSGTYEQYFGPGTRLTVT.

This chain joins TRBV5-1 and TRBJ1-2; 8 nucleotides align to TRBD1. Germline V CDR1 and CDR2: SGHRS, YFSETQ. Trimming took 6 bases from V and 4 from J; bases not matched to a gene: 11. The CDR3 loop spans 15 amino acids. The CDR3 DNA reads as TGCGCCAGCAAAGGACAGGGACAAGTTTTCTATGGCTACACCTTC. Encoded protein: CASKGQGQVFYGYTF.

The chain uses TRBV29-1 and TRBJ1-1; D perhaps matches TRBD1 (6 bases). Germline CDR1 and CDR2: SQVTM and ANQGSEA. CDR3 length equals 13 residues. V lost 5 bases to trimming and J lost 11 bases, with 21 bases between them. The CDR3 protein is CSVQDWGGKGAFF. The CDR3, as DNA: TGCAGCGTTCAGGATTGGGGGGGCAAGGGGGCTTTCTTT.